This paragraph reports one T cell receptor beta chain. What it recognizes is unknown. Use of 60 Vbeta and 13 Jbeta primers characterized the PCR. Source study methods: Approximately 80 million unique TCR beta chains, about 10 million of them shared, were counted by a later analysis. Produced via immunoSEQ multiplex PCR; TCRdb's table is partial and in-frame only. That table supplies the V and J calls and clone size; D and trimming were determined from the DNA. The table includes 69,000 or so clones, roughly three quarters detected once. This sample was included in a study of cytomegalovirus exposure and HLA in healthy donors. Germline V lookup: CDR1 LGHNA, CDR2 YNFKEQ. V was clipped by 8 bases and J by 2 bases, with 9 bases between them. CDR3 size: 12 residues. Findings and caveats of the study: CMV serostatus stood as the only immune exposure information on hand. Later on, an analysis found that several of the most significant clusters appeared to be linked to common viral pathogens, which included parvovirus B19.

The sequencing sample was made of PBMCs. This sequence joins TRBV4-2 and TRBJ1-2, with D possibly TRBD1 on 5 matching bases. This TCR derives from a man aged 18 to 35 in good health and CMV-seronegative. The CDR3 DNA is TGTGCCAGCGGGGGGGACAACTATGGCTACACCTTC. This encodes CASGGDNYGYTF.